What follows are 8 T cell receptor beta chains derived from one specimen sequenced in a study of blood T cells in healthy people across ages. PCR was performed a second time for 7 to 11 cycles using a sample-barcoded 5' primer and a J-beta primer mix. TCRdb called the 5' RACE reads again in MiXCR, with one record for every CDR3 protein. Of 800,000 or so distinct CDR3 sequences in the sample, more than 35% were seen once. Sequenced sample: blood. These receptors came from a man at least 80 years old in good health.

This clonotype was recorded at least ten times. The V and J genes are TRBV9 and TRBJ1-2; 9 nucleotides align to TRBD1. CDR1 SGDLS and CDR2 YYNGEE come from the germline V gene. This CDR3 is built from 13 residues. The V segment lost 6 bases and the J segment 8 bases; nucleotides outside the gene matches: 8. The CDR3 nucleotides are TGTGCCAGCAACCAACAGGGGGCGGGGGGCTACACCTTC. Translating it yields CASNQQGAGGYTF. The full variable domain, rest sourced from reference TRBV9 and TRBJ1-2, is DSGVTQTPKHLITATGQRVTLRCSPRSGDLSVYWYQQSLDQGLQFLIQYYNGEERAKGNILERFSAQQFPDLHSELNLSSLELGDSALYFCASNQQGAGGYTFGSGTRLTVV.

Note on this clonotype: A single base separates this from a much larger clone, so it may be a read error. The V call is TRBV12-3 or TRBV12-4, the J call TRBJ2-5, with unresolved D. The CDR3 totals 13 residues. V lost 5 bases to trimming and J lost 11 bases, with 18 bases between them. The DNA of the CDR3 is TGTGCCAGCAGTCAAGGACCCCCGTCGGAGCAGTACTTC. This translates into CASSQGPPSEQYF.

This chain joins TRBV4-2 and TRBJ2-1; 9 nucleotides agree with TRBD2. Looked up from germline, CDR1 is LGHNA and CDR2 is YNFKEQ. The CDR3 consists of 16 residues. Losses at the gene ends were 5 bases for V and 6 bases for J; bases not matched to a gene: 11. CDR3 nucleotide sequence: TGTGCCAGCAGCTATCGCGGCGGGAGGGCCTCCAATGAGCAGTTCTTC. Protein: CASSYRGGRASNEQFF.

The chain combines TRBV6-1 with TRBJ1-6; 9 bases map to TRBD1. The V segment lost 2 bases and the J segment 6 bases; nucleotides outside the gene matches: 8. CDR3 length: 17 residues. Germline values: CDR1 MNHNS, CDR2 SASEGT. The CDR3 sequence is CASSELIWTGVNSPLHF. CDR3 bases: TGTGCCAGCAGTGAATTAATTTGGACAGGGGTTAATTCACCCCTCCACTTT.

In DNA form, the CDR3 reads TGTGCCAGCAGCGAGGCAGGGGTCCCCTCCTACGAGCAGTACTTC. This encodes CASSEAGVPSYEQYF. The chain links TRBV9 to TRBJ2-7, with D perhaps matching TRBD1 (6 bases). V lost 3 bases and J lost 0, with 13 bases in between. CDR1 and CDR2 from the germline V gene are SGDLS and YYNGEE. CDR3 size: 15 residues.

This clonotype occurred once. CDR3 region: CASSGQGLNTGELFF. The CDR3 nucleotides are TGCGCCAGCAGTGGACAGGGGTTGAACACCGGGGAGCTGTTTTTT. The V gene is TRBV10-1, the J gene TRBJ2-2; 8 bases fit TRBD1. With 4 bases clipped from V and 1 base from J, the junction kept 2 bases outside the gene matches. Germline lookup yields CDR1 WNHNN and CDR2 SYGVQD (reference sequence). This CDR3 is built from 15 residues.

The chain uses TRBV7-8 and TRBJ2-5; 7 bases are shared with TRBD1. Germline values: CDR1 SGHVS, CDR2 FQNEAQ. J was trimmed by 1 base and V by 5 bases; bases with no gene match: 13. CDR3 length: 17 amino acids. The CDR3 spells CASSALPLGGRQETQYF. In DNA, the CDR3 is TGTGCCAGCAGCGCCCTCCCCTTAGGGGGCCGCCAAGAGACCCAGTACTTC.

V and J are TRBV28 and TRBJ2-1; the D gene is possibly TRBD1 (6 bases). The CDR3 is 13 amino acids. CDR1 is MDHEN and CDR2 is SYDVKM in the germline V gene. Trimming shortened V by 10 bases and J by 2 bases, and 12 bases separated the two germline ends. The chain's CDR3 is CATDSRTYNEQFF. In nucleotides, the CDR3 is TGTGCCACGGACAGTCGAACCTACAATGAGCAGTTCTTC.